This T cell receptor (beta chain) comes out of a study of cytomegalovirus exposure and HLA in healthy donors. For the study at large: There were about 85 million unique TCRs (from HLA-typed donors) in an early data release. Overall study results and limits: Later analysis identified a missense DCLRE1C variant that was linked to TCR beta V- and J-gene trimming. Most TCR sequences showed up rarely, but some public TCRs showed up in many donors. Among TCR beta chains, those listed as cytomegalovirus-associated numbered around 180.

For this clone: Antigen: not known.

Primers included in the PCR were 60 Vbeta and 13 Jbeta primers. Assay: immunoSEQ multiplex PCR; the TCRdb copy retains only in-frame clones and omits some. The data show 100,000 to 150,000 clones, roughly 80% seen once. The specimen sequenced was PBMCs. The receptor comes from a woman aged 40 to 55 in good health and CMV-seropositive.

CDR3 nucleotides: TGTGCCAGCAGCGCGATTAGCGGGAGTGCGGTGAATGAGCAGTTCTTC. This codes for CASSAISGSAVNEQFF. The J gene is TRBJ2-1, the V gene TRBV9; 9 nucleotides match TRBD2. The length of the CDR3 is 16 residues. V lost 3 bases to trimming and J lost 7 bases; unmatched junction nucleotides: 11. Germline V lookup: CDR1 SGDLS, CDR2 YYNGEE. The full variable domain, completed using reference TRBV9 and TRBJ2-1, is DSGVTQTPKHLITATGQRVTLRCSPRSGDLSVYWYQQSLDQGLQFLIQYYNGEERAKGNILERFSAQQFPDLHSELNLSSLELGDSALYFCASSAISGSAVNEQFFGPGTRLTVL.